This T cell receptor (beta chain) stems from a study of control samples from healthy donors and cancer patients. V was pared by 1 base and J by 4 bases, with 1 base between. The CDR3 is 11 residues long. Per the germline V gene, CDR1 is LGHDT and CDR2 is YNNKEL (reference sequence). With regard to this clone: Other DNA variants within this sample encode the same CDR3.

Data came from immunoSEQ multiplex PCR; TCRdb stores just in-frame clones and leaves some out. Here the sample spans about 160,000 clones, roughly 89% being singletons. The sequence was collected from a man aged 30-40 years in good health. The chain is built from TRBV3-1 (or the pseudogene TRBV3-2) and TRBJ1-1; D not resolved. What was sequenced was blood. The CDR3 is CASSQGTEAFF. In DNA form, the CDR3 reads TGTGCCAGCAGCCAAGGCACTGAAGCTTTCTTT.